This T cell receptor beta chain was obtained from a study of OX40 agonist ivuxolimab in advanced cancers. Study context: It was permissible to have had prior anti-PD-1, anti-PD-L1 or anti-CTLA-4 therapy, and about 40% had some. Points from the study as a whole: No determination was made of the antigen specificity of the expanded peripheral T cells.

Regarding this clone: Its antigen is not identified.

Produced via immunoSEQ multiplex PCR; TCRdb's table is partial and in-frame only. The data hold 70,000 to 85,000 clones, with 94% observed a single time. Germline loops: CDR1 LGHNA, CDR2 YNFKEQ. V was clipped by 1 base and J by 10 bases; unmatched bases: 6. This CDR3 has 15 amino acids. Sequencing used CD4+ or CD8+ T cells sorted from blood, obtained in a trial of the OX40 agonist ivuxolimab. This receptor was identified in an adult with an advanced solid tumor such as melanoma, head and neck, liver or kidney cancer. The chain couples TRBV4-2 to TRBJ2-1, with TRBD2 matching 11 bases. The CDR3 DNA is TGTGCCAGCAGCCAAGGTCGCCGACTAGCGGGAGAGCAGTTCTTC. Its translation: CASSQGRRLAGEQFF.